Listed below are T cell receptor beta chains from one sample, sequenced in a study of shared clonotypes between healthy human individuals. Only in-frame clones appear in the TCRdb table, and some are missing; sequencing was by immunoSEQ multiplex PCR. The repertoire holds about 2.4 million clones, with approximately 93% as singletons. Sample: naive CD4+ T cells from PBMCs. These receptors originate from a man between 18 and 29 years old in good health. Some clones in this sample may be carry-over from other donors' samples. CDR3s include the opening cysteine and the closing phenylalanine or tryptophan. Fields, in order: D gene, clone size, V gene, J gene, CDR3 protein. A D gene is named only where the DNA matches it firmly. Rows may omit the clone size; those that give it use once, few, many or a size class.

d_gene: NA; abundance: NA; v_gene: TRBV5-8; j_gene: TRBJ2-7; CDR3aa: CASSLAPGTQPYEQYF
d_gene: TRBD2; abundance: NA; v_gene: TRBV4-1; j_gene: TRBJ2-5; CDR3aa: CASSQGRGEGAETQYF
d_gene: NA; abundance: NA; v_gene: TRBV19; j_gene: TRBJ1-5; CDR3aa: CASKLGGSANTENQPQHF
d_gene: NA; abundance: NA; v_gene: TRBV10-1; j_gene: TRBJ1-5; CDR3aa: CASSDAAPGPQHF
d_gene: NA; abundance: NA; v_gene: TRBV5-8; j_gene: TRBJ2-7; CDR3aa: CASSLYLGHEQYF
d_gene: TRBD1; abundance: NA; v_gene: TRBV5-8; j_gene: TRBJ1-3; CDR3aa: CASSFTGGPGNTIYF
d_gene: TRBD1; abundance: NA; v_gene: TRBV28; j_gene: NA; CDR3aa: CASSPGGSPFHEQYF
d_gene: TRBD2; abundance: NA; v_gene: TRBV7-9; j_gene: TRBJ2-5; CDR3aa: CASSLGGSGTQYF
d_gene: NA; abundance: few; v_gene: TRBV30; j_gene: TRBJ1-4; CDR3aa: CAWSVQTGTNEKLFF
d_gene: TRBD1; abundance: NA; v_gene: TRBV7-8; j_gene: TRBJ1-2; CDR3aa: CASSPEGGGQNYGYTF
d_gene: NA; abundance: once; v_gene: TRBV7-2; j_gene: TRBJ2-7; CDR3aa: CASSPTGTPTYEQYF
d_gene: NA; abundance: NA; v_gene: TRBV5-4; j_gene: TRBJ2-7; CDR3aa: CASSLNSGRSYEQYF
d_gene: TRBD2; abundance: once; v_gene: TRBV9; j_gene: TRBJ2-3; CDR3aa: CASSPRGTSGRAITDTQYF
d_gene: TRBD1; abundance: NA; v_gene: TRBV28; j_gene: TRBJ2-2; CDR3aa: CASRAGGVGTGELFF
d_gene: TRBD1; abundance: NA; v_gene: TRBV18; j_gene: TRBJ1-2; CDR3aa: CASSPPGTGYGYTF
d_gene: NA; abundance: NA; v_gene: TRBV27; j_gene: TRBJ1-5; CDR3aa: CASSFQGQPQHF
d_gene: NA; abundance: NA; v_gene: TRBV28; j_gene: TRBJ2-5; CDR3aa: CASGQGIQETQYF
d_gene: NA; abundance: NA; v_gene: TRBV4-1; j_gene: TRBJ1-1; CDR3aa: CASSQVLSGGTEAFF
d_gene: NA; abundance: once; v_gene: TRBV2; j_gene: TRBJ2-1; CDR3aa: CASSIAGREQFF
d_gene: TRBD1; abundance: once; v_gene: TRBV7-9; j_gene: TRBJ2-7; CDR3aa: CASSSGQVLSYGQYF
d_gene: TRBD2; abundance: NA; v_gene: TRBV7-2; j_gene: TRBJ2-7; CDR3aa: CASSLSGRVGLAGKYEQYF
d_gene: NA; abundance: NA; v_gene: TRBV11-2; j_gene: TRBJ2-7; CDR3aa: CASSQDRSSYEQYF